The sample holds many counts of the clone carrying this TCR beta chain. Its target is unknown. Here the gene names and germline are mouse. Sequencing ends 4 residues short of the CDR3 end; the germline J gene provides the rest. Trimming took off 3 bases at V and 3 bases at J, with 12 bases between the two ends. Germline V CDR1 and CDR2: FNHDT, SITEND (reference sequence). The CDR3 spans 14 residues. The source of the sample is a study of CD8+ T cells in alopecia areata. Overall study context: Skin grafts from roughly 6-12-month-old C3H/HeJ donors with spontaneous alopecia were placed on approximately 7-10-week-old female C3H/HeJ mice.

cDNA reverse transcribed from extracted RNA served as the sequencing template. The repertoire was sequenced with immunoSEQ multiplex PCR; TCRdb's copy has only in-frame clones and lacks some. The table lists over 1,500 clones, with no singletons. Overall study findings and caveats: TCR sharing across patients was less clear than in mice, possibly HLA-related. Clonality in lesional scalp, especially alopecia totalis/universalis, exceeded that of normal scalp.

Sequenced: lesional skin. The chain employs TRBV19 and TRBJ1-2, with a possible D match to TRBD1 (6 bases). The receptor's source is a C3H/HeJ mouse with alopecia areata. Strain MHC haplotype: H2-k. The part of the CDR3 DNA that was read is TGTGCCAGCAGTAGATCGTCAGGGGACTCC. It yields the protein CASSRSSGDS. The whole CDR3 region reads CASSRSSGDSDYTF.